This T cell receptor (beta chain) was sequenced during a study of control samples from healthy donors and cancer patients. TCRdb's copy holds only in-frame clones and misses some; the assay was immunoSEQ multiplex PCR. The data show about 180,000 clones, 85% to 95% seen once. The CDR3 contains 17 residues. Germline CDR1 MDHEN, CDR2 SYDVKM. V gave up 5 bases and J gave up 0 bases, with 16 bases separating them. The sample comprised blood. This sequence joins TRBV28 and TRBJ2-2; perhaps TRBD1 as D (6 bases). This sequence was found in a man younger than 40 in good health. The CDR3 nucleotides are TGTGCCAGCAGTGAAGTAACCCCAGGGGCGAACACCGGGGAGCTGTTTTTT. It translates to CASSEVTPGANTGELFF.